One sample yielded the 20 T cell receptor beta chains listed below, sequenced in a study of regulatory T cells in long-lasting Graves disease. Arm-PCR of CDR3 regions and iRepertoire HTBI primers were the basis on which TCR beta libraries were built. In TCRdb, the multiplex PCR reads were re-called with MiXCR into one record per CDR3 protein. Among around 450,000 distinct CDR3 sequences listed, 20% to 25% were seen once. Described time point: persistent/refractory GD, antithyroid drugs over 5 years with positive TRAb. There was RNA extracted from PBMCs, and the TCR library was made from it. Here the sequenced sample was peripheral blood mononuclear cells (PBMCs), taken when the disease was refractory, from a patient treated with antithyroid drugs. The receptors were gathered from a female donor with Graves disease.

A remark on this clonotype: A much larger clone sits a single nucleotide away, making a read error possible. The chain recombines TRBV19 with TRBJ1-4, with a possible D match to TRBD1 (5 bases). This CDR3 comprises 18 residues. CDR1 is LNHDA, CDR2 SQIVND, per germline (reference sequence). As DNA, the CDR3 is TGTGCCAGTAGTATCGCCGGGGCTGGTTTTGCAACTAATGAAAAACTGCTTTTT. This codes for CASSIAGAGFATNEKLLF.

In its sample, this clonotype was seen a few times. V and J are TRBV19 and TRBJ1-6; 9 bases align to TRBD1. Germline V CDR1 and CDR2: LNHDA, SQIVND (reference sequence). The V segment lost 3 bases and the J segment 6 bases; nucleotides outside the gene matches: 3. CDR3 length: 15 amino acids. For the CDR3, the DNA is TGTGCCAGTAGTATCTGGACAGGGGCTAATTCACCCCTCCACTTT. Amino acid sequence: CASSIWTGANSPLHF.

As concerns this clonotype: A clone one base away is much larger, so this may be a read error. The DNA for the CDR3 is TGTGCCTATTCACGACAGGGCTACGAGCAGTACTTC. This encodes CAYSRQGYEQYF. J is TRBJ2-7 and V is TRBV30, with TRBD1 matching over 7 bases. CDR1 is GTSNPN, CDR2 SVGIG, per germline (reference sequence). This CDR3 region has 12 residues. V lost 7 bases and J lost 3; bases outside the gene matches: 6.

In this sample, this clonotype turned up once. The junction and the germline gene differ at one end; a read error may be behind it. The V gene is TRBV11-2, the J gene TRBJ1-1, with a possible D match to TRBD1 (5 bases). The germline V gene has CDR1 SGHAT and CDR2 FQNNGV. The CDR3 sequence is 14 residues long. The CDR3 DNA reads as TGTGTCAGCAGCAAGATAAGGGGGAACACTGAAGCTTTCTTT. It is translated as CVSSKIRGNTEAFF.

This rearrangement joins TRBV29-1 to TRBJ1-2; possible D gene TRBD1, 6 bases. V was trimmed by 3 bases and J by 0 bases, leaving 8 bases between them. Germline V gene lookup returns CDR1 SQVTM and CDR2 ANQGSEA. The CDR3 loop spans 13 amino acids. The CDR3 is CSVEGAANYGYTF. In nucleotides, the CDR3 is TGCAGCGTTGAGGGGGCGGCTAACTATGGCTACACCTTC.

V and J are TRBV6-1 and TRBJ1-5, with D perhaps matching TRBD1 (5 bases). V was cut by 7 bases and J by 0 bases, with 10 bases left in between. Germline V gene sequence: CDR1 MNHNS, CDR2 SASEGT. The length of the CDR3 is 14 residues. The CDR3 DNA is TGTGCCAGCACCTTTGACAGTAGCAATCAGCCCCAGCATTTT. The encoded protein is CASTFDSSNQPQHF.

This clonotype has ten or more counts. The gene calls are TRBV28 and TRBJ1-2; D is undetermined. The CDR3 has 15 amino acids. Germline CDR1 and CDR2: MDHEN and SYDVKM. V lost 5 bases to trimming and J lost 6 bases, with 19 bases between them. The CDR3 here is CASSPPTRARNGYTF. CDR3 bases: TGTGCCAGCAGTCCTCCAACTCGGGCACGAAATGGCTACACCTTC.

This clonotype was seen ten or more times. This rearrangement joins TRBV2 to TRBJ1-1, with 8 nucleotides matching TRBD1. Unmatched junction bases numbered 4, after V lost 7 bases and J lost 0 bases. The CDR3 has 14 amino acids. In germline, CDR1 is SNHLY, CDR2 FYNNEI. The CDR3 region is CASTQTGVNTEAFF. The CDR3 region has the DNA TGTGCCAGCACTCAGACAGGGGTGAACACTGAAGCTTTCTTT. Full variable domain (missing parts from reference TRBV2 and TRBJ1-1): EPEVTQTPSHQVTQMGQEVILRCVPISNHLYFYWYRQILGQKVEFLVSFYNNEISEKSEIFDDQFSVERPDGSNFTLKIRSTKLEDSAMYFCASTQTGVNTEAFFGQGTRLTVV.

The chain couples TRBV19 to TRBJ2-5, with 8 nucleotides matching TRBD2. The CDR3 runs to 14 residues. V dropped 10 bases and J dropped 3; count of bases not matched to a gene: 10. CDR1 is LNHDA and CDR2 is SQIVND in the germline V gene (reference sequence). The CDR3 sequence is CANSLRAGEETQYF. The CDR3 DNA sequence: TGTGCCAACAGCCTTCGAGCGGGAGAAGAGACCCAGTACTTC.

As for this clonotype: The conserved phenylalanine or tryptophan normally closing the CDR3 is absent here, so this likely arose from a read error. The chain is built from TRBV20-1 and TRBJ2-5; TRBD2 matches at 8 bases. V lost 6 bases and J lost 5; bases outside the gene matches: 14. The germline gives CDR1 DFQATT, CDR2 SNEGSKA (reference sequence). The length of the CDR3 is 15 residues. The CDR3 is CSAPKTHRGGETQYS. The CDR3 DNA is TGCAGTGCCCCTAAGACCCACCGGGGGGGGGAGACCCAGTACTCC.

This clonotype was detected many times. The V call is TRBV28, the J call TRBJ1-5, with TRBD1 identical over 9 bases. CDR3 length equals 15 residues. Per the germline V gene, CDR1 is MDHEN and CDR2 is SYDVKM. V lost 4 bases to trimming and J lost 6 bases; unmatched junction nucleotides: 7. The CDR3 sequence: CASSSPGTGIQPQHF. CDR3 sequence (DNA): TGTGCCAGCAGTTCCCCCGGGACAGGGATTCAGCCCCAGCATTTT.

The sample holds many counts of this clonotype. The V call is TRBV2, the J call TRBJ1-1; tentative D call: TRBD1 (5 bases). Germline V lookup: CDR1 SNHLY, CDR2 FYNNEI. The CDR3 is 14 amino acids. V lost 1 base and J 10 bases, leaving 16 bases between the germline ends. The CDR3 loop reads CASSEGGRGVVAFF. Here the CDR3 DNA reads TGTGCCAGCAGTGAAGGGGGGAGGGGAGTTGTAGCTTTCTTT.

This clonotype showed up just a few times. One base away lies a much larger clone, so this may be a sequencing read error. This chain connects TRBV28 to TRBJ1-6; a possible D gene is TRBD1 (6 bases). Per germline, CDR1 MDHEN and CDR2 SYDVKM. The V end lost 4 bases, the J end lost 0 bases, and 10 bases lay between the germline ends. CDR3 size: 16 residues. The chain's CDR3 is CASSSGQLSYNSPLHF. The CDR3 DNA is TGTGCCAGCAGTTCAGGACAGCTCTCCTATAATTCACCCCTCCACTTT.

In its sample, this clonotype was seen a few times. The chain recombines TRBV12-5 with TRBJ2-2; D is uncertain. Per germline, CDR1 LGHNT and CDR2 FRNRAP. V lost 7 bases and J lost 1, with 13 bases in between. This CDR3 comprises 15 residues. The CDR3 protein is CASALMDGNTGELFF. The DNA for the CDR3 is TGTGCTAGTGCCCTCATGGATGGGAACACCGGGGAGCTGTTTTTT.

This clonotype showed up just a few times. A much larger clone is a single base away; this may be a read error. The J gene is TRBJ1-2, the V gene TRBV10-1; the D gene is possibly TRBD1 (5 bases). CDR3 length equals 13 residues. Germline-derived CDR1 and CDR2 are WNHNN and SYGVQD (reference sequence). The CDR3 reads CASSESEGTGYAF. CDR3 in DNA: TGCGCCAGCAGTGAGTCTGAGGGGACTGGCTACGCCTTC.

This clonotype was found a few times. The CDR3 here is CASSILIGGGMTEAFF. CDR3 nucleotide sequence: TGTGCCAGTAGTATACTTATTGGGGGAGGTATGACTGAAGCTTTCTTT. The V and J genes are TRBV19 and TRBJ1-1; TRBD1 might be the D (5 bases). The CDR3 has 16 amino acids. Germline V gives CDR1 LNHDA, CDR2 SQIVND (reference sequence). V was trimmed by 2 bases and J by 5 bases, leaving 18 bases between them.

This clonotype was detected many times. Written as DNA, the CDR3 is TGTGCCAGCAACTGGGACCGCGGAAATTCACCCCTCCACTTT. It is translated as CASNWDRGNSPLHF. The V and J genes are TRBV6-1 and TRBJ1-6; a weak D match, TRBD1 (5 bases). CDR3 size: 14 residues. Germline CDR1 MNHNS, CDR2 SASEGT. Trimming pared 7 bases from V and 7 bases from J, leaving 14 bases between.

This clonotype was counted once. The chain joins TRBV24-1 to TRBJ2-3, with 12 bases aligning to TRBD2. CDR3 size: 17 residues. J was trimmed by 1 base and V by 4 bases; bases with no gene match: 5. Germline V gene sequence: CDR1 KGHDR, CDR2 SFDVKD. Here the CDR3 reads CATSDPGLAGRTDTQYF. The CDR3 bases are TGTGCCACCAGTGACCCAGGACTAGCGGGGCGCACAGATACGCAGTATTTT.

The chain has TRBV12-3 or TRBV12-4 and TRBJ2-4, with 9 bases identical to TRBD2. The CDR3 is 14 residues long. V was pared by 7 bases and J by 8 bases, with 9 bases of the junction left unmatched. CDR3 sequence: CASTISGRLDIQYF. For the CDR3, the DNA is TGTGCCAGCACTATTAGCGGGAGATTGGACATTCAGTACTTC.

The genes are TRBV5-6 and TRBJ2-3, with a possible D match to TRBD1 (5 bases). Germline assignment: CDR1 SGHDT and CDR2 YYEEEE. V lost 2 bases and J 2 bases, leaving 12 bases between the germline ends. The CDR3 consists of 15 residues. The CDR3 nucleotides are TGTGCCAGCAGCTTAGGGGCGATTTACACAGATACGCAGTATTTT. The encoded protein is CASSLGAIYTDTQYF.